The 2 T cell receptor beta chains below all came from one sample that was sequenced in a study of cytomegalovirus exposure and HLA in healthy donors (dated by TCRdb to about 2017). Libraries were constructed by the immunoSEQ multiplex PCR assay. A mixture of 60 forward primers for TCR Vbeta segments and 13 reverse primers for TCR Jbeta segments was used in the multiplex PCR. The immuneACCESS repertoire file appears here via TCRdb, limited to in-frame rearrangements. These files lack a portion of the clones; in checked studies, under half of the deficit traces to unresolved V genes, and the cause of the others is not known. The sample table lists about 83,000 clones, roughly 75% of them with a count of one. The ten largest clones add up to about 4.2% of the sample. Sequencing used PBMCs. The receptor source for this set is a man aged 55 to 70 in good health and CMV-seronegative.

This rearrangement joins TRBV9 to TRBJ1-2; TRBD1 might be the D (6 bases). Germline CDR1 is SGDLS and CDR2 is YYNGEE. V lost 5 bases to trimming and J lost 1 base, with 21 bases between them. The CDR3 consists of 17 residues. The CDR3 loop is CASSDGQKRPGNYGYTF. DNA of the CDR3: TGTGCCAGCAGTGATGGACAGAAAAGGCCGGGTAACTATGGCTACACCTTC. Combining the CDR3 with reference TRBV9 and TRBJ1-2 gives the whole variable domain DSGVTQTPKHLITATGQRVTLRCSPRSGDLSVYWYQQSLDQGLQFLIQYYNGEERAKGNILERFSAQQFPDLHSELNLSSLELGDSALYFCASSDGQKRPGNYGYTFGSGTRLTVV.

The chain links TRBV5-6 to TRBJ1-4; D is possibly TRBD1 (5 bases). Germline CDR1 is SGHDT and CDR2 is YYEEEE. Trimming took off 7 bases at V and 0 bases at J, with 16 bases between the two ends. The CDR3 is made up of 16 amino acids. The CDR3 DNA reads TGTGCCAGCTCTGAATGGGGCACAGCAACTAATGAAAAACTGTTTTTT. Protein sequence: CASSEWGTATNEKLFF.